This T cell receptor beta chain was found in a study of breast tumors, draining lymph nodes, adjacent tissues. Study observations and caveats: The lymph node origin of tumor T cells was framed as consistent with a hypothesis, not demonstrated. Compared with basal-like, luminal-like tumors shared significantly more repertoire with nontumor tissue. Most tumor T cells seemingly derive from lymph node, then expand in tumor. Tumor repertoires ranked between lymph nodes and nontumor tissue in diversity, with V and J gene preferences.

This clonotype was counted only a few times. The antigen is undetermined. Axillary draining lymph nodes of breast cancer patients supplied the node samples. TCRdb analysed the multiplex PCR reads with MiXCR anew, one entry per CDR3 protein. The table lists approximately 210,000 distinct CDR3 sequences, roughly a third of them singletons. This CDR3 has 12 amino acids. V dropped 7 bases and J dropped 0 bases, with 7 bases sitting between them. The germline V gene encodes CDR1 MNHEY and CDR2 SMNVEV (reference sequence). J is TRBJ2-7 and V is TRBV27, with D unresolved. Sequenced material: axillary lymph node tissue. The TCR originated in a female donor with breast cancer. Some clones in this sample may be carry-over from other donors' samples. This chain's CDR3 is CASISGSYEQYF. The CDR3 nucleotides are TGTGCCAGCATTTCGGGCTCCTACGAGCAGTACTTC.